These 14 T cell receptor beta chains originate from one sample sequenced in a study of human T cells and chemical hapten exposure. Time point specified: pre-sensitization, week 0. Treatment: therapeutic diphenylcyclopropenone sensitization with weekly scalp DPC. MiXCR was run by TCRdb on the RACE reads, yielding one entry per CDR3 protein. The sample has 300,000 to 450,000 distinct CDR3 sequences, roughly 5% seen once. The sequences come from whole blood, collected in connection with sensitization to the hapten diphenylcyclopropenone (DPC). The origin of the receptors is a woman aged 50 to 60 with alopecia areata. Some clones in this sample may be carry-over from other donors' samples.

At least ten counts were recorded for this clonotype. The V and J genes are TRBV5-1 and TRBJ2-7; D call uncertain. V was cut by 5 bases and J by 0 bases, with 9 bases left in between. The germline V gene encodes CDR1 SGHRS and CDR2 YFSETQ. The CDR3 is 13 amino acids. For the CDR3, the DNA is TGCGCCAGCAGGGACGGCAGCTCCTACGAGCAGTACTTC. It encodes CASRDGSSYEQYF.

This clonotype was detected many times. The rearrangement joins TRBV12-3 or TRBV12-4 to TRBJ2-3, with D perhaps matching TRBD1 (6 bases). The ends were cut back, 0 bases at V and 2 bases at J, with 9 bases in the middle. The CDR3 loop spans 15 amino acids. Written as DNA, the CDR3 is TGTGCCAGCAGTTTAGCGGGGGCCGCCACAGATACGCAGTATTTT. It encodes CASSLAGAATDTQYF.

This clonotype was counted at least ten times. The chain is built from TRBV6-6 and TRBJ2-1; the D gene could be TRBD1 or TRBD2 (5 bases each). The CDR3 contains 13 residues. Germline V gene sequence: CDR1 MNHNY, CDR2 SVGAGI (reference sequence). V lost 5 bases, J lost 10 bases, and 15 bases lay in between. The CDR3 region has the DNA TGTGCCAGCAGTCCCCCCGGGGCCCGGGAGCAGTTCTTC. Residues: CASSPPGAREQFF.

At least ten counts were recorded for this clonotype. V is TRBV11-2 and J is TRBJ2-3, with D perhaps TRBD2 (6 bases). This CDR3 comprises 12 residues. Germline lookup yields CDR1 SGHAT and CDR2 FQNNGV. Trimming pared 9 bases from V and 2 bases from J, leaving 9 bases between. CDR3: CASRDFTDTQYF. The CDR3 region has the DNA TGTGCCAGTCGGGACTTCACAGATACGCAGTATTTT.

This clonotype was detected many times. The chain employs TRBV19 and TRBJ2-1; 7 bases match TRBD2. The CDR3 consists of 13 residues. J gave up 6 bases and V 5 bases, and 4 bases lay outside the gene matches. Per the germline V gene, CDR1 is LNHDA and CDR2 is SQIVND (reference sequence). In DNA, the CDR3 is TGTGCCAGTAGTGGCTGGGGGGGCAATGAGCAGTTCTTC. Protein sequence: CASSGWGGNEQFF.

This clonotype was counted only a few times. This chain joins TRBV20-1 and TRBJ1-2, with 7 bases that match TRBD1. CDR3 length: 14 amino acids. After removal of 1 base from V and 10 bases from J, the junction contained 12 bases not matched to a gene. Looked up from germline, CDR1 is DFQATT and CDR2 is SNEGSKA (reference sequence). The CDR3 bases are TGCAGTGCTAGAGTGAGCAGGGGGATCGGAGTCTACACCTTC. Translation gives CSARVSRGIGVYTF.

V and J are TRBV6-5 and TRBJ1-5, with a tentative D call TRBD1 (5 bases). Trimming took 5 bases from V and 0 from J, leaving 14 bases between them. CDR3 length: 16 amino acids. The germline V gene encodes CDR1 MNHEY and CDR2 SVGAGI. CDR3 in amino acids: CASSPWRGSSNQPQHF. CDR3 sequence (DNA): TGTGCCAGCAGTCCCTGGAGGGGAAGTAGCAATCAGCCCCAGCATTTT.

In its sample, this clonotype was seen many times. The chain links TRBV24-1 to TRBJ2-1; D not certain. Trimming took off 1 base at V and 1 base at J, with 4 bases between the two ends. The CDR3 is made up of 14 amino acids. The germline V gene has CDR1 KGHDR and CDR2 SFDVKD. For the CDR3, the DNA is TGTGCCACCAGTGATTTCGGGTCCTACAATGAGCAGTTCTTC. It specifies CATSDFGSYNEQFF.

In this sample, this clonotype turned up many times. This chain links TRBV25-1 with TRBJ2-1; D unresolved. Germline values: CDR1 MGHDK, CDR2 SYGVNS. The CDR3 extends over 12 amino acids. Trimming stripped 2 bases from V and 11 bases from J, with 10 bases between. Here the CDR3 DNA reads TGTGCCAGCAGTGAAGAAGGTGTTCAGCAGTTCTTC. This translates into CASSEEGVQQFF. Full variable domain (outside the CDR3, taken from reference TRBV25-1 and TRBJ2-1): EADIYQTPRYLVIGTGKKITLECSQTMGHDKMYWYQQDPGMELHLIHYSYGVNSTEKGDLSSESTVSRIRTEHFPLTLESARPSHTSQYLCASSEEGVQQFFGPGTRLTVL.

The chain uses TRBV20-1 and TRBJ2-3; D not resolved. Deletions cut 2 bases from V and 4 bases from J, with 10 bases between. The CDR3 loop spans 13 amino acids. Germline V CDR1 and CDR2: DFQATT, SNEGSKA (reference sequence). CDR3 residues: CSARSQTADTQYF. Written as DNA, the CDR3 is TGCAGTGCTAGAAGTCAGACTGCAGATACGCAGTATTTT.

This chain uses TRBV28 with TRBJ2-7; 9 positions match TRBD1. CDR3 length: 16 amino acids. V lost 5 bases and J lost 0; bases outside the gene matches: 8. Germline loops: CDR1 MDHEN, CDR2 SYDVKM. CDR3 amino acids: CASSQRPGQGSYEQYF. CDR3 DNA: TGTGCCAGCAGTCAACGACCGGGACAGGGCTCCTACGAGCAGTACTTC.

This clonotype was observed a few times. The rearrangement joins TRBV9 to TRBJ2-5; 7 bases map to TRBD2. Germline V CDR1 and CDR2: SGDLS, YYNGEE. The CDR3 totals 14 residues. Germline trimming cut 4 bases from V and 2 bases from J; bases unmatched to any gene: 5. In DNA, the CDR3 is TGTGCCAGCAGCACCCAGCGGGAACAAGAGACCCAGTACTTC. It translates to CASSTQREQETQYF. The full variable domain, its missing parts supplied by reference TRBV9 and TRBJ2-5, is DSGVTQTPKHLITATGQRVTLRCSPRSGDLSVYWYQQSLDQGLQFLIQYYNGEERAKGNILERFSAQQFPDLHSELNLSSLELGDSALYFCASSTQREQETQYFGPGTRLLVL.

The table lists this clonotype with many counts. The genes are TRBV12-3 or TRBV12-4 and TRBJ1-1; D uncertain. The V and J ends lost 3 bases and 1 base respectively, with 6 bases between them. This CDR3 has 13 residues. The CDR3: CASSFRGNTEAFF. The CDR3, as DNA: TGTGCCAGCAGTTTTAGAGGGAACACTGAAGCTTTCTTT.

This clonotype has just a few counts. The chain employs TRBV5-1 and TRBJ1-4, with a weak D call TRBD1 (5 bases). The CDR3 has 16 amino acids. Germline lookup yields CDR1 SGHRS and CDR2 YFSETQ. The V end lost 4 bases, the J end lost 4 bases, and 17 bases lay between the germline ends. The chain's CDR3 is CASSRGTSRLNEKLFF. CDR3 nucleotides: TGCGCCAGCAGCCGGGGGACCTCCCGTCTTAATGAAAAACTGTTTTTT.